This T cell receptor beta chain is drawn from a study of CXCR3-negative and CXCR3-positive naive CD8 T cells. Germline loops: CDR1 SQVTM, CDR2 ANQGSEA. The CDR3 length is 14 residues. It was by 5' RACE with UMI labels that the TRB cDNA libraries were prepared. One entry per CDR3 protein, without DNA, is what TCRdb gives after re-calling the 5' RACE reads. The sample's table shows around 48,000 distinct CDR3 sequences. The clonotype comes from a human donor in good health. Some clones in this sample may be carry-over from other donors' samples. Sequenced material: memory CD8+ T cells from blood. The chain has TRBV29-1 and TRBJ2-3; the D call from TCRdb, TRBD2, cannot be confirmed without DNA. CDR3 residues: CSVVGLAVTDTQYF.